This T cell receptor beta chain is drawn from a study of early T cells in non-severe SARS-CoV-2 infection. Study summary: Unsorted whole-blood RNA was sequenced in bulk, leaving chains unpaired.

Attachment of unique molecular identifiers to individual cDNA molecules was performed. One entry per CDR3 protein, called by TCRdb with MiXCR from the 5' RACE reads. Of around 83,000 distinct CDR3 sequences in the sample, roughly 12% were seen once. Findings and limits, study-wide: The VDJdb matching leaned toward anti-spike CD8 responses and overlooked private and CD4 specificities.

A word on this clonotype: No antigen is known for it.

The sequences come from whole blood, collected at baseline. The receptor's source is an adult who was a healthcare worker with PCR-confirmed SARS-CoV-2 infection or an uninfected control (not recorded which).

The CDR3 region has the DNA TGTGCCAGCAGCTCTAGTCTTTCCACTGGCTACACCTTC. Its protein product is CASSSSLSTGYTF. V gene TRBV7-9 combines with J gene TRBJ1-2, with D uncertain. Germline lookup yields CDR1 SEHNR and CDR2 FQNEAQ (reference sequence). V lost 4 bases to trimming and J lost 7 bases, with 13 bases between them. The CDR3 covers 13 residues. The complete variable domain, with remaining parts taken from reference TRBV7-9 and TRBJ1-2, reads DTGVSQNPRHKITKRGQNVTFRCDPISEHNRLYWYRQTLGQGPEFLTYFQNEAQLEKSRLLSDRFSAERPKGSFSTLEIQRTEQGDSAMYLCASSSSLSTGYTFGSGTRLTVV.